This passage covers 15 T cell receptor beta chains from one sample sequenced in a study of control samples from healthy donors and cancer patients. TCRdb keeps only in-frame clones here, not all; method: immunoSEQ multiplex PCR. The sample yields around 130,000 clones, over 85% seen once. Sequencing used blood. The receptor source for this set is a man younger than 40 in good health.

Worth noting for this clone: One end of the junction varies from germline; a read error may be responsible. The chain uses TRBV7-7 and TRBJ2-1; no firm D call. Germline V gives CDR1 SSHAT, CDR2 FNYEAQ (reference sequence). The CDR3 totals 15 residues. The CDR3 is CASSLGTAPYNEQFF. The CDR3 region has the DNA TGTGCTAGCAGCTTAGGAACAGCTCCATACAATGAGCAGTTCTTC.

V usage is TRBV5-6 and J usage is TRBJ1-1, with D unresolved. CDR3 length: 11 residues. Germline V CDR1 and CDR2: SGHDT, YYEEEE. Trimming stripped 0 bases from V and 4 bases from J, with 1 base between. The CDR3 here is CASSLATEAFF. CDR3 nucleotide sequence: TGTGCCAGCAGCTTGGCCACTGAAGCTTTCTTT.

The chain carries TRBV5-6 and TRBJ1-1; no clear D gene. Germline V gives CDR1 SGHDT, CDR2 YYEEEE. This CDR3 spans 16 amino acids. V was shortened by 1 base and J by 1 base, with 14 bases between the two germline ends. The CDR3 region has the DNA TGTGCCAGCAGCTTGAGTACGAGTCATTCGAACACTGAAGCTTTCTTT. Protein sequence: CASSLSTSHSNTEAFF.

The gene calls are TRBV2 and TRBJ1-2, with a weak D call TRBD1 (5 bases). This CDR3 comprises 13 residues. The V and J ends lost 6 bases and 6 bases respectively, with 14 bases between them. CDR1 and CDR2 (germline): SNHLY, FYNNEI. The CDR3 sequence is CASSSGFRDGYTF. The CDR3 DNA reads TGTGCCAGCAGCTCAGGGTTTAGGGATGGCTACACCTTC. Full variable domain (remainder filled in from reference TRBV2 and TRBJ1-2): EPEVTQTPSHQVTQMGQEVILRCVPISNHLYFYWYRQILGQKVEFLVSFYNNEISEKSEIFDDQFSVERPDGSNFTLKIRSTKLEDSAMYFCASSSGFRDGYTFGSGTRLTVV.

The rearrangement uses TRBV20-1 and TRBJ1-2; D uncertain. The CDR3 length is 11 residues. V lost 3 bases to trimming and J lost 5 bases, with 7 bases between them. Germline V gene data show CDR1 as DFQATT and CDR2 as SNEGSKA (reference sequence). The CDR3 region is CSASLEYGYTF. As DNA, the CDR3 is TGCAGTGCTAGCTTAGAATATGGCTACACCTTC.

In its sample, this clone was seen once. The rearrangement joins TRBV9 to TRBJ2-1, with D hard to call. Germline CDR1 is SGDLS and CDR2 is YYNGEE. V was clipped by 0 bases and J by 8 bases, with 12 bases between them. This CDR3 spans 14 amino acids. The CDR3 region is CASSVVLKPDEQFF. DNA for the CDR3: TGTGCCAGCAGCGTAGTTCTAAAGCCCGATGAGCAGTTCTTC.

This sequence joins TRBV7-3 and TRBJ1-1, with 7 bases aligning to TRBD1. The CDR3 consists of 14 residues. The V segment lost 5 bases and the J segment 3 bases; nucleotides outside the gene matches: 6. CDR1 and CDR2 (germline): SGHTA, FQGTGA. CDR3 in amino acids: CASSRTGGDTEAFF. The CDR3 DNA sequence: TGTGCCAGCAGCCGGACAGGAGGCGACACTGAAGCTTTCTTT.

V is TRBV9 and J is TRBJ1-1; D remains unclear. This CDR3 region has 15 residues. V was clipped by 4 bases and J by 4 bases, with 17 bases between them. CDR1 is SGDLS, CDR2 YYNGEE, per germline. The CDR3, as DNA: TGTGCCAGCAGCCCAGAAGGGCTGATGGGCACTGAAGCTTTCTTT. Protein product: CASSPEGLMGTEAFF.

V gene TRBV29-1 combines with J gene TRBJ2-5; D may be TRBD1 or TRBD2 (6 bases each). This CDR3 spans 17 amino acids. The germline CDR1 and CDR2 sequences are SQVTM and ANQGSEA. The germline V and J ends were trimmed by 4 bases and 4 bases, with 25 bases remaining between them. In DNA form, the CDR3 reads TGCAGCGTTGGGGGAATGCGGGGTCACAGGGTCGGAGAGACCCAGTACTTC. Its translation is CSVGGMRGHRVGETQYF.

The CDR3 DNA follows: TGTGCCTGGAGTGTACGAGGGGAGCAGTACTTC. Translation gives CAWSVRGEQYF. The rearrangement uses TRBV30 and TRBJ2-7; D possibly corresponds to TRBD2 (5 bases). The germline V gene has CDR1 GTSNPN and CDR2 SVGIG (reference sequence). V lost 0 bases and J lost 7, with 7 bases in between. This CDR3 region has 11 residues.

The rearrangement joins TRBV5-1 to TRBJ2-2; 8 bases align to TRBD1. The length of the CDR3 is 15 residues. With V trimmed by 7 bases and J by 3 bases, 8 bases remained unmatched. Germline CDR1 SGHRS, CDR2 YFSETQ. The CDR3 reads CASPGGTGYTGELFF. The CDR3, as DNA: TGCGCCAGCCCAGGAGGGACAGGCTACACCGGGGAGCTGTTTTTT.

This clone was observed once. The chain has TRBV2 and TRBJ2-4; D is undetermined. The CDR3 extends over 11 amino acids. The V and J ends lost 4 bases and 6 bases respectively, with 4 bases between them. Germline V gene data show CDR1 as SNHLY and CDR2 as FYNNEI. For the CDR3, the DNA is TGTGCCAGCAGTGCCGGAAACATTCAGTACTTC. It yields the protein CASSAGNIQYF.

The chain links TRBV28 to TRBJ2-7, with D maybe TRBD1 (5 bases). V lost 6 bases and J 2 bases, leaving 8 bases between the germline ends. Germline lookup yields CDR1 MDHEN and CDR2 SYDVKM. The CDR3 sequence is 12 residues long. CDR3 region: CASRGVTYEQYF. Written as DNA, the CDR3 is TGTGCCAGCAGAGGGGTGACCTACGAGCAGTACTTC.

The rearrangement links TRBV28 to TRBJ1-5; D ambiguous. The V gene's germline CDR1 is MDHEN and CDR2 SYDVKM. V lost 5 bases, J lost 0 bases, and 11 bases lay in between. The CDR3 has 15 amino acids. DNA of the CDR3: TGTGCCAGCAGTATCTCGAGGGATAGCAATCAGCCCCAGCATTTT. The encoded protein is CASSISRDSNQPQHF.

This clone was observed once. The chain carries TRBV28 and TRBJ1-2; 7 bases align to TRBD1. The CDR3 runs 14 residues. V trimming: 6 bases; J trimming: 5 bases; junction bases outside the gene matches: 9. Germline assignment: CDR1 MDHEN and CDR2 SYDVKM. CDR3 coding DNA: TGTGCCAGCAGCGTACGACAGGGTGTATATGGCTACACCTTC. It encodes CASSVRQGVYGYTF.